This T cell receptor (beta chain) is from a study of T cell responses to AZD1222 COVID-19 vaccine. Overall study findings and caveats: There were mostly white British donors and more females than males, and clonal diversity was possibly underestimated. Across spike, vaccine-associated CD4 TCRs were found, dominant at 160-218 and 743-854. AZD1222 recipients seropositive at baseline numbered only 5 or 6. Two AZD1222 doses significantly raised spike-specific TCR breadth and depth over controls.

Note on this clone: The antigen remains unidentified.

The V and J ends lost 0 bases and 4 bases respectively, with 7 bases between them. The CDR3 length is 13 residues. Germline CDR1 reads LGHDT; CDR2 reads YNNKEL (reference sequence). Data came from immunoSEQ multiplex PCR; TCRdb stores just in-frame clones and leaves some out. The table lists 84,000 or so clones, approximately 85% of them singletons. The sample was peripheral blood, taken on day 0 of MenACWY control vaccination. This TCR was sampled from an adult in good health. The chain employs TRBV3-1 (or the pseudogene TRBV3-2) and TRBJ2-7, with D unclear. CDR3 protein: CASSQDLPYEQYF. The DNA of the CDR3 is TGTGCCAGCAGCCAAGATCTACCGTACGAGCAGTACTTC.